A single sample is the source of the 23 T cell receptor beta chains below, sequenced in a study of molecular identifiers for immune sequencing clone quantification. TCRdb re-analysed the PCR reads in MiXCR, keeping a single row per CDR3 protein. There are some 93,000 distinct CDR3 sequences in the sample; under 25% occur only once, and approximately 1.1% lies in the top ten. The sequencing sample was made of naive CD8+ T cells from blood, with Jurkat cell RNA spiked in. Sample subset: FACS-sorted CD8+CD4-CCR7+CD45RA+ naive T cells. These receptor sequences come from a human donor in good health. Some libraries in this study had Jurkat cell RNA spiked in.

This clonotype was detected many times. The gene calls are TRBV12-5 and TRBJ1-5; 7 nucleotides match TRBD1. V trimming: 8 bases; J trimming: 4 bases; junction bases outside the gene matches: 11. The CDR3 totals 15 residues. The germline V gene has CDR1 LGHNT and CDR2 FRNRAP. The CDR3 region has the DNA TGTGCTAGTAGCCCCCGGGACAGAAGAAATCAGCCCCAGCATTTT. It is translated as CASSPRDRRNQPQHF.

The rearrangement links TRBV12-3 or TRBV12-4 to TRBJ1-6; no clear D. This CDR3 has 16 residues. V gave up 1 base and J gave up 10 bases, with 17 bases separating them. CDR3 bases: TGTGCCAGCAGTTTAGAGGCGGGAGACGGCGGGTCACCCCTCCACTTT. This sequence encodes CASSLEAGDGGSPLHF.

The table lists this clonotype with many counts. As DNA, the CDR3 is TGTGCCAGCAGCCTACCGACCCGGGACAGGGGCGACGAGCAGTACTTC. Encoded protein: CASSLPTRDRGDEQYF. The rearrangement uses TRBV11-2 and TRBJ2-7, with 10 nucleotides matching TRBD1. The CDR3 consists of 16 residues. Per germline, CDR1 SGHAT and CDR2 FQNNGV. Trimming cost V 5 bases and J 5 bases; bases outside gene matches: 12.

Many counts were recorded for this clonotype. The V gene is TRBV9, the J gene TRBJ2-5, with unresolved D. Germline values: CDR1 SGDLS, CDR2 YYNGEE. Trimming cost V 4 bases and J 5 bases, with 12 bases left between them. The CDR3 covers 13 residues. CDR3 residues: CASSPPGWETQYF. In DNA form, the CDR3 reads TGTGCCAGCAGCCCGCCCGGATGGGAGACCCAGTACTTC.

This clonotype was detected many times. V gene TRBV6-5 combines with J gene TRBJ1-5; D is undetermined. Germline-derived CDR1 and CDR2 are MNHEY and SVGAGI. The CDR3 runs to 10 residues. V dropped 8 bases and J dropped 6 bases, with 5 bases sitting between them. The CDR3 nucleotides are TGTGCCAGCGGTAGTCAGCCCCAGCATTTT. Translation: CASGSQPQHF.

This clonotype was detected only a few times. The rearrangement joins TRBV14 to TRBJ2-3, with D perhaps TRBD2 (5 bases). V was pared by 7 bases and J by 2 bases, with 13 bases between. Germline V CDR1 and CDR2: SGHDN, FVKESK. There are 14 residues in the CDR3. The DNA for the CDR3 is TGTGCCAGCATGGGGAGCTATTTCACAGATACGCAGTATTTT. Its protein is CASMGSYFTDTQYF.

V is TRBV4-1 and J is TRBJ2-1, with TRBD2 identical over 8 bases. Germline-derived CDR1 and CDR2 are MGHRA and YSYEKL. The V and J ends lost 2 bases and 5 bases, in that order; junction bases with no gene match: 14. The CDR3 runs to 18 residues. CDR3 sequence reads: CASSQNPPRLAKNNEQFF. As DNA, the CDR3 is TGCGCCAGCAGCCAAAACCCCCCCCGACTAGCGAAAAACAATGAGCAGTTCTTC.

This chain joins TRBV19 and TRBJ2-7, with no clear D. This CDR3 has 15 amino acids. V was trimmed by 3 bases and J by 0 bases, leaving 12 bases between them. The germline V gene encodes CDR1 LNHDA and CDR2 SQIVND (reference sequence). The CDR3 sequence is CASSIDSQSSYEQYF. The CDR3 nucleotides read TGTGCCAGTAGTATTGATTCACAGTCCTCCTACGAGCAGTACTTC.

A remark on this clonotype: This may be a read error, as it is one base from a much larger clone. The V and J genes are TRBV28 and TRBJ2-7; D gene ambiguous. The CDR3 covers 13 residues. Germline-derived CDR1 and CDR2 are MDHEN and SYDVKM. CDR3 nucleotides: TGTGCCAGCAGTCTGGGGATCCTCTACGGGCAGTACTTC. It is translated as CASSLGILYGQYF.

This clonotype occurred a few times. This sequence joins TRBV20-1 and TRBJ2-1, with TRBD2 matching 7 bases. Per germline, CDR1 DFQATT and CDR2 SNEGSKA (reference sequence). The CDR3 length is 14 residues. V was pared by 6 bases and J by 2 bases, with 7 bases of the junction left unmatched. The CDR3 loop reads CSAVWTRTYNEQFF. In DNA, the CDR3 is TGCAGTGCAGTGTGGACTAGGACCTACAATGAGCAGTTCTTC.

V gene TRBV23-1 combines with J gene TRBJ2-7; 7 positions agree with TRBD1. TRBV23-1 is assigned to the ORF class and has an uncertain function. The CDR3 is 15 residues long. Trimming took 3 bases from V and 4 from J; bases not matched to a gene: 9. CDR3 loop: CASSQSVGTAYEQYF. CDR3 bases: TGCGCCAGCAGTCAGTCTGTCGGGACAGCTTACGAGCAGTACTTC.

With regard to this clonotype: A much larger clone lies a single base off, so this may be a read error. This chain links TRBV7-2 with TRBJ1-3; no reliable D call. CDR3 size: 17 residues. Germline-derived CDR1 and CDR2 are SGHTA and FQGNSA. V was pared by 5 bases and J by 0 bases, with 17 bases between. CDR3 DNA: TGTGCCAGCAGCCCGGAAACGGCGGTGAGCTCTGGAAACACCATATATTTT. This encodes CASSPETAVSSGNTIYF.

This clonotype was seen many times. The chain has TRBV5-8 and TRBJ2-7; D not certain. The CDR3 runs 13 residues. Trimming cost V 4 bases and J 2 bases, with 10 bases left between them. Germline V gives CDR1 SGHTS, CDR2 YDEGEE. The CDR3 sequence is CASSGATAYEQYF. The CDR3 DNA sequence: TGTGCCAGCAGCGGCGCAACGGCCTACGAGCAGTACTTC.

The V call is TRBV19, the J call TRBJ2-7, with D perhaps matching TRBD1 (6 bases). Trimming took off 8 bases at V and 1 base at J, with 12 bases between the two ends. The CDR3 is 13 amino acids. Looked up from germline, CDR1 is LNHDA and CDR2 is SQIVND (reference sequence). CDR3 loop: CASAPDSSYEQYF. The CDR3 DNA sequence: TGTGCCAGTGCGCCGGACAGTTCCTACGAGCAGTACTTC.

This clonotype has at least ten counts. The chain's CDR3 is CSARDFPTAGEDTQYF. The DNA of the CDR3 is TGCAGTGCTAGAGACTTCCCTACCGCGGGGGAGGATACGCAGTATTTT. The chain combines TRBV20-1 with TRBJ2-3, with 7 bases aligning to TRBD2. V shed 0 bases and J 6 bases; nucleotides not matched to a gene: 12. CDR1 DFQATT and CDR2 SNEGSKA come from the germline V gene (reference sequence). This CDR3 is built from 16 residues.

This clonotype was picked up many times. The chain links TRBV4-3 to TRBJ2-3; D assignment may be TRBD1 or TRBD2 (6 bases each). The CDR3 spans 18 residues. V was shortened by 0 bases and J by 2 bases, with 18 bases between the two germline ends. Looked up from germline, CDR1 is LGHNA and CDR2 is YSLEER. CDR3 sequence: CASSQELYGRGPTDTQYF. Written as DNA, the CDR3 is TGCGCCAGCAGCCAAGAATTGTATGGACGGGGGCCCACAGATACGCAGTATTTT.

This clonotype appeared a single time. The rearrangement joins TRBV20-1 to TRBJ2-1; 11 nucleotides match TRBD2. The trim removed 5 bases at V and 9 bases at J, leaving 15 bases unmatched. Per germline, CDR1 DFQATT and CDR2 SNEGSKA (reference sequence). This CDR3 has 16 amino acids. CDR3 protein: CSAPRFFVAGGSEQFF. CDR3 DNA sequence: TGCAGTGCTCCCCGGTTTTTTGTAGCGGGAGGGAGTGAGCAGTTCTTC.

Ten or more counts support this clonotype. This chain uses TRBV6-5 with TRBJ2-3, with D perhaps TRBD2 (5 bases). Per germline, CDR1 MNHEY and CDR2 SVGAGI. V lost 2 bases to trimming and J lost 0 bases, with 12 bases between them. CDR3 size: 16 residues. This CDR3 is CASSYKRIRSTDTQYF. The DNA of the CDR3 is TGTGCCAGCAGTTACAAGCGGATCCGAAGCACAGATACGCAGTATTTT.

This clonotype was detected ten times or more. The rearrangement uses TRBV7-9 and TRBJ2-3; D remains unclear. The CDR3 length is 16 residues. V lost 7 bases and J lost 0, with 17 bases in between. The germline gives CDR1 SEHNR, CDR2 FQNEAQ (reference sequence). DNA for the CDR3: TGTGCCAGCAACATATTAAAAGTTACTAGCACAGATACGCAGTATTTT. Protein product: CASNILKVTSTDTQYF.

The table lists this clonotype with many counts. The chain combines TRBV2 with TRBJ2-3; TRBD1 matches 8 bases. The trim removed 6 bases at V and 4 bases at J, leaving 15 bases unmatched. The germline V gene encodes CDR1 SNHLY and CDR2 FYNNEI. The CDR3 contains 17 residues. The CDR3 DNA sequence: TGTGCCAGCAGGGGGGTACGGACAGGGCAAGCCGCAGATACGCAGTATTTT. This encodes CASRGVRTGQAADTQYF.

This clonotype was recorded a few times. The chain has TRBV12-3 or TRBV12-4 and TRBJ2-1; 9 bases are a match to TRBD2. This CDR3 contains 17 residues. V was pared by 3 bases and J by 0 bases, with 6 bases of the junction left unmatched. In DNA, the CDR3 is TGTGCCAGCAGTTTCGTCCTAGCGGGGTCCTCCTACAATGAGCAGTTCTTC. Residues: CASSFVLAGSSYNEQFF.

This clonotype appeared a few times. This chain uses TRBV10-2 with TRBJ1-5, with D tentatively TRBD1 (5 bases). V shed 2 bases and J shed 7 bases, with 12 bases lying between them. The CDR3 contains 14 residues. Germline V gene lookup returns CDR1 WSHSY and CDR2 SAAADI. The CDR3 loop is CASSESGGLQPQHF. The CDR3 DNA is TGCGCCAGCAGTGAGAGCGGGGGTTTACAGCCCCAGCATTTT.

Worth noting for this clonotype: This may stem from a read error, because a much larger clone lies one nucleotide away. The chain joins TRBV9 to TRBJ1-3, with unresolved D. Germline CDR1 SGDLS, CDR2 YYNGEE. The CDR3 is 15 amino acids. CDR3 nucleotide sequence: TGTGCCAGCAGCGTAGACATGGGCTCTGAAAACACCATATATTTT. The encoded protein is CASSVDMGSENTIYF. The entire variable domain, with the rest obtained from reference TRBV9 and TRBJ1-3, is as follows: DSGVTQTPKHLITATGQRVTLRCSPRSGDLSVYWYQQSLDQGLQFLIQYYNGEERAKGNILERFSAQQFPDLHSELNLSSLELGDSALYFCASSVDMGSENTIYFGEGSWLTVV.